Sequencing of this TCR beta chain was carried out in a study of vaccination and CD4 T cells after COVID-19. Across the whole study: Investigators stimulated cells with overlapping spike peptides drawn from SARS-CoV-2, HCoV-NL63, HCoV-OC43 and HCoV-229E.

Findings and limits, study-wide: Within the convalescent patients, spike mono-reactivity was found in 304 of 307 vaccine-specific clones.

Turning to this clonotype: Its antigen is undetermined.

V lost 4 bases and J lost 4; bases outside the gene matches: 9. Per the germline V gene, CDR1 is SGHNT and CDR2 is YYREEE (reference sequence). The CDR3 is made up of 15 amino acids. The time point is: late sampling 161 to 241 days after vaccination in three convalescent patients. As to treatment: roughly 10-day PBMC culture with coronavirus spike peptide pools or control peptides (ViraFEST assay). For ViraFEST, peptide pools expanded antigen-specific T cells, after which the TCRs were sequenced. Sequenced with the Oncomine TCR Beta short-read assay was DNA taken from cultured CD4+ T cells. One entry per CDR3 protein results from TCRdb running MiXCR on the PCR reads. The sample has around 26,000 distinct CDR3 sequences, around two fifths seen once; the top ten hold over 5%.

The specimen was CD4+ T cells from blood, cultured in vitro, collected about 7 months after SARS-CoV-2 vaccination. This TCR derives from a human donor who had recovered from COVID-19. This chain uses TRBV5-4 with TRBJ2-7; TRBD2 agrees at 9 bases. The CDR3 DNA sequence: TGTGCCAGCAGCGCCGAGGGACTAGCTGAGTACGAGCAGTACTTC. Its protein is CASSAEGLAEYEQYF.